The clone carrying this TCR beta chain is classed as medium-sized. Its antigen is not identified. This record comes from a study of neurological immune-mediated disorders. MiXCR, applied by TCRdb to the 5' RACE reads, yields one record per CDR3 protein. The table shows fewer than 35,000 distinct CDR3 sequences, with less than 20% occurring only once. The time point here: technical triplicate 3. General study findings and limits: In HTLV-1-associated myelopathy, TCR clonal expansion was greatest, and in multiple sclerosis it was least, below healthy controls.

The CDR3 runs 10 residues. With 4 bases removed from V and 3 bases from J, the gap between germline ends came to 3 bases. Per germline, CDR1 SQVTM and CDR2 ANQGSEA. The material sequenced was CD4+ T cells from blood. The sequence was obtained from a female donor with HTLV-1-associated myelopathy (HAM/TSP). This chain joins TRBV29-1 and TRBJ1-1; D not resolved. Here the CDR3 DNA reads TGCAGCGTTGCTGACACTGAAGCTTTCTTT. Translation: CSVADTEAFF.